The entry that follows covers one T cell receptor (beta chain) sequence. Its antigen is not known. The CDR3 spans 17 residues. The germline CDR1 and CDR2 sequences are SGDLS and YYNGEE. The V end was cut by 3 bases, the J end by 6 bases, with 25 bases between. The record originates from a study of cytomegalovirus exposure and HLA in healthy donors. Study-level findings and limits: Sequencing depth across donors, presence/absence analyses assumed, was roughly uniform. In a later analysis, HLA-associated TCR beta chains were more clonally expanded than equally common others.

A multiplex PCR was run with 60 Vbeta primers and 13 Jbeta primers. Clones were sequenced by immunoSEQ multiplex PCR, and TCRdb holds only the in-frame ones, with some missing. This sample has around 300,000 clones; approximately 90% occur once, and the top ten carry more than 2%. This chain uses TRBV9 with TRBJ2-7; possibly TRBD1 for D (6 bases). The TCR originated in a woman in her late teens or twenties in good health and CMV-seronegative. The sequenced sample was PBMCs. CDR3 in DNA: TGTGCCAGCAGCGGGAGTCGGGTCCTGACAGGAAGTGGCGAGCAGTACTTC. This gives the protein CASSGSRVLTGSGEQYF.